This T cell receptor beta chain was identified in a study of CD4 T cells in relation to SARS-CoV-2 and coronaviruses. Sequenced by immunoSEQ multiplex PCR; TCRdb stores in-frame clones only, minus some. The data contain about 36,000 clones, over 75% of them singletons. Per germline, CDR1 SNHLY and CDR2 FYNNEI. This CDR3 is built from 14 residues. V shed 7 bases and J shed 5 bases, with 18 bases lying between them. Naive or memory CD4+ cells were cultured 1:1 with T cell-depleted PBMCs plus CEF. Points on this clone: Its antigen is unidentified.

The chain has TRBV2 and TRBJ2-7; tentatively, D is TRBD1 or TRBD2 (5 bases each). This TCR was recovered from an adult with COVID-19. Sequencing was performed on memory CD4+ T cells from PBMCs, cultured in vitro. CDR3 in DNA: TGTGCCAGCACCTTGGGACCTGAAAGCCACGAGCAGTACTTC. Its protein is CASTLGPESHEQYF.